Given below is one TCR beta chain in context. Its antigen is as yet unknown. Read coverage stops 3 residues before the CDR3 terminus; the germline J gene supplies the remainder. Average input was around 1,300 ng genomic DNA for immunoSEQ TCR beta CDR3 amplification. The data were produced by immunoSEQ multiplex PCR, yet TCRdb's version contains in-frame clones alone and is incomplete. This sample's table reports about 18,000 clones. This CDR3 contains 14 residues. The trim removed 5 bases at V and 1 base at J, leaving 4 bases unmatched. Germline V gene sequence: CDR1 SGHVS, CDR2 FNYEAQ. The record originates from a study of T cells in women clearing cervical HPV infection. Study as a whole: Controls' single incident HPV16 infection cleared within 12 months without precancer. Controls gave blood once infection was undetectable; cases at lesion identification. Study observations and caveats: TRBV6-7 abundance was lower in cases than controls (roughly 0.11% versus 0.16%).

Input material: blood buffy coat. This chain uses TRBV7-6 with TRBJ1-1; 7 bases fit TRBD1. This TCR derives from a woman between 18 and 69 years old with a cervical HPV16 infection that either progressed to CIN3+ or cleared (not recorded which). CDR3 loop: CASSMTGPNTEAFF. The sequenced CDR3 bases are TGTGCCAGCAGCATGACAGGGCCGAACACTGAA.